These 9 T cell receptor beta chains were all obtained from the same sample, sequenced in a study of T cell repertoires in cytomegalovirus infection. TCRdb re-called the reads with MiXCR, one entry per CDR3 protein. The sample yields over 450,000 distinct CDR3 sequences, around 11% seen once. Sequenced: PBMCs. Receptor source: a human donor in good health (CMV status not recorded). Some clones in this sample may be carry-over from other donors' samples.

The chain uses TRBV30 and TRBJ2-1; 11 nucleotides line up with TRBD2. V trimming: 0 bases; J trimming: 8 bases; junction bases outside the gene matches: 12. This CDR3 region has 17 residues. Germline CDR1 is GTSNPN and CDR2 is SVGIG (reference sequence). This CDR3 is CAWSVLLGTSGSDEQFF. The CDR3 coding sequence is TGTGCCTGGAGTGTACTTTTAGGAACTAGCGGGAGCGATGAGCAGTTCTTC.

This rearrangement joins TRBV20-1 to TRBJ1-2; 8 bases match TRBD1. CDR1 and CDR2 (germline): DFQATT, SNEGSKA (reference sequence). CDR3 size: 14 residues. Trimming cost V 5 bases and J 0 bases; bases outside gene matches: 5. The CDR3 region is CSASPQGANYGYTF. The CDR3 DNA reads as TGCAGTGCTTCCCCACAGGGGGCTAACTATGGCTACACCTTC.

This clonotype was found many times. The J gene is TRBJ2-5, the V gene TRBV30; possibly TRBD2 for D (6 bases). The CDR3 consists of 15 residues. V was trimmed by 0 bases and J by 2 bases, leaving 13 bases between them. The germline CDR1 and CDR2 sequences are GTSNPN and SVGIG (reference sequence). CDR3 amino acids: CAWSVGASAQETQYF. DNA for the CDR3: TGTGCCTGGAGTGTCGGAGCTAGCGCACAAGAGACCCAGTACTTC.

This clonotype came up a few times. The V call is TRBV19, the J call TRBJ1-2; 7 bases fit TRBD1. Per the germline V gene, CDR1 is LNHDA and CDR2 is SQIVND (reference sequence). V was clipped by 4 bases and J by 3 bases; unmatched bases: 8. This CDR3 region has 15 residues. The CDR3 DNA reads TGTGCCAGTAGTAATCTCCGTACAGGGGACTATGGCTACACCTTC. Its protein is CASSNLRTGDYGYTF. The whole variable domain, remainder taken from reference TRBV19 and TRBJ1-2, is DGGITQSPKYLFRKEGQNVTLSCEQNLNHDAMYWYRQDPGQGLRLIYYSQIVNDFQKGDIAEGYSVSREKKESFPLTVTSAQKNPTAFYLCASSNLRTGDYGYTFGSGTRLTVV.

This clonotype was seen repeatedly, ten times or more. V is TRBV7-9 and J is TRBJ2-2; D call uncertain. Germline lookup yields CDR1 SEHNR and CDR2 FQNEAQ (reference sequence). V lost 5 bases and J lost 4, with 14 bases in between. This CDR3 region has 15 residues. The CDR3, as DNA: TGTGCCAGCAGCCAACGAAAGACGGTCACCGGGGAGCTGTTTTTT. Translating it yields CASSQRKTVTGELFF.

This sequence joins TRBV6-6 and TRBJ2-7; TRBD2 matches 7 bases. CDR1 is MNHNY, CDR2 SVGAGI, per germline (reference sequence). V shed 1 base and J 0 bases; nucleotides not matched to a gene: 6. The CDR3 is 16 residues long. The CDR3 nucleotides are TGTGCCAGCAGTTACTTCGCCACTAGCGCCTCCTACGAGCAGTACTTC. Amino acids: CASSYFATSASYEQYF.

This clonotype was found many times. The chain has TRBV7-3 and TRBJ1-6; D is perhaps TRBD1 (5 bases). Trimming removed 5 bases at V and 9 bases at J, with 14 bases between. Germline V lookup: CDR1 SGHTA, CDR2 FQGTGA. The length of the CDR3 is 14 residues. CDR3 in amino acids: CASSPRAGGSPLHF. The DNA of the CDR3 is TGTGCCAGCAGCCCAAGGGCCGGGGGTTCACCCCTCCACTTT.

This clonotype was detected many times. The chain uses TRBV12-3 or TRBV12-4 and TRBJ1-1; D remains ambiguous. The CDR3 is made up of 13 amino acids. The V end was cut by 8 bases, the J end by 0 bases, with 10 bases between. The DNA for the CDR3 is TGTGCCAGCGGGGTAAACATGAACACTGAAGCTTTCTTT. Translating it yields CASGVNMNTEAFF.

This clonotype was seen many times. DNA of the CDR3: TGTGCCAGCATGGAGACAGGGACCTCATTGAAGTATTTT. Its protein product is CASMETGTSLKYF. The chain carries TRBV6-1 and TRBJ2-3; TRBD1 matches 7 bases. The V segment lost 7 bases and the J segment 13 bases; nucleotides outside the gene matches: 14. The CDR3 has 13 amino acids. The germline V gene encodes CDR1 MNHNS and CDR2 SASEGT.